This T cell receptor (beta chain) is drawn from a study of T cells in Graves' hyperthyroidism and ophthalmopathy. Notes on the study in general: Ophthalmopathy and stable hyperthyroidism were told apart by a 13 V-J model. Most clonotypes that expanded in the thyroid above 0.001 also showed up in blood.

At least ten counts were recorded for this clonotype. Its antigen is not known. The CDR3 runs to 15 residues. V lost 6 bases to trimming and J lost 2 bases; unmatched junction nucleotides: 7. CDR1 is MDHEN and CDR2 is SYDVKM in the germline V gene. The study excluded patients with uncontrolled infection, other autoimmune disease, pregnancy or lactation. RNA transcripts yielded amplified TCR beta CDR3 regions. A set of HTBI primers served as the primers for a first-round RT-PCR of the TCR CDR3. Each CDR3 protein gets one entry after TCRdb re-called the multiplex PCR reads with MiXCR. The top ten clones hold around 13% of a sample with about 600,000 distinct CDR3 sequences, about 15% of them seen once.

This sequence originates from a woman aged 45 to 65 with Graves' ophthalmopathy. V usage is TRBV28 and J usage is TRBJ1-5, with TRBD1 matching 7 bases. The sample was blood. Here the CDR3 reads CASSERQGGNQPQHF. Written as DNA, the CDR3 is TGTGCCAGCAGCGAACGCCAGGGGGGCAATCAGCCCCAGCATTTT.